What follows is one T cell receptor beta chain and its context. The data were produced by immunoSEQ multiplex PCR, yet TCRdb's version contains in-frame clones alone and is incomplete. The table shows about 270,000 clones, with roughly 90% occurring only once. This sample stems from a study of blood T cell repertoires in COVID-19. The CDR3 consists of 14 residues. The germline CDR1 and CDR2 sequences are LGHNT and FRNRAP. The V gene lost 0 bases and the J gene lost 5 bases, with 10 bases spanning the gap. This TCR came from a man between 35 and 55 years old who had been exposed to COVID-19. The chain uses TRBV12-5 and TRBJ1-2; D is possibly TRBD1 (5 bases). Sample: PBMCs or T cells enriched from blood (not recorded which). CDR3 amino acids: CASGLVPEGYGYTF. CDR3 DNA sequence: TGTGCTAGTGGTTTGGTACCGGAGGGGTATGGCTACACCTTC.